One TCR beta chain is described in this entry. One entry per CDR3 protein, called by TCRdb with MiXCR from the RT-PCR reads. Of fewer than 500,000 distinct CDR3 sequences listed, 16% are singletons. This sample was taken from a study of patients and donors after allogeneic stem cell transplantation. The sequencing sample was made of blood, either unsorted or a sorted T cell fraction (not recorded which). The receptor was derived from a human donor who was either an allogeneic HSCT recipient or a stem cell or donor lymphocyte infusion donor (not recorded which). It is not recorded whose cells these are; they may come from a transplant donor.

This CDR3 is CASSYRDPPRGGELFF. In DNA form, the CDR3 reads TGCGCCAGCAGCTACAGGGACCCCCCTCGGGGCGGGGAGCTGTTTTTT. The chain couples TRBV5-1 to TRBJ2-2; possibly TRBD1 for D (6 bases). CDR3 length: 16 amino acids. The germline V gene encodes CDR1 SGHRS and CDR2 YFSETQ. V was clipped by 3 bases and J by 7 bases, with 19 bases between them.